This T cell receptor (beta chain) was sequenced during a study of T cell responses to AZD1222 COVID-19 vaccine. The CDR3 is 13 amino acids. Trimming cost V 2 bases and J 3 bases, with 7 bases left between them. Germline-derived CDR1 and CDR2 are ENHRY and SYGVKD. It was second doses at about 4 or about 12 weeks that were pooled. Measured with immunoSEQ multiplex PCR; TCRdb has only the in-frame clones, and not every one. The sample holds approximately 100,000 clones, 87% seen once. V and J are TRBV10-3 and TRBJ1-2; D is unresolved. The sequence derives from an adult who received the AZD1222 COVID-19 vaccine. The specimen was peripheral blood, collected 28 days after the second AZD1222 dose. The CDR3 sequence: CAISEIQDYGYTF. The CDR3 DNA sequence: TGTGCCATCAGTGAGATACAAGACTATGGCTACACCTTC.